These 14 T cell receptor beta chains were sequenced from one sample in a study of CD8+ T cells in alopecia areata. Reverse transcription of extracted RNA yielded cDNA, which provided the sequencing template. Profiling relied on immunoSEQ multiplex PCR, and the TCRdb table lists in-frame clones only, not all of them. The sample lists about 190,000 clones, more than 55% seen once, with roughly 1.3% in the top ten. Noted treatment: oral pan-JAK inhibitor, 5-10 mg twice daily. The sequencing here drew on CD4+ T cells sorted from blood, taken around week 47, from a patient treated with tofacitinib. The receptors come from a human donor with alopecia areata.

The V gene is TRBV30, the J gene TRBJ1-3; D perhaps matches TRBD1 (6 bases). Germline CDR1 reads GTSNPN; CDR2 reads SVGIG (reference sequence). V dropped 1 base and J dropped 0 bases, with 10 bases sitting between them. CDR3 length: 15 residues. CDR3 loop: CAWSAGVISGNTIYF. CDR3 sequence (DNA): TGTGCCTGGAGTGCAGGGGTTATCTCTGGAAACACCATATATTTT.

This chain connects TRBV7-3 to TRBJ1-6; 9 bases map to TRBD1. This CDR3 comprises 15 residues. Losses at the gene ends were 5 bases for V and 15 bases for J; bases not matched to a gene: 14. Germline CDR1 reads SGHTA; CDR2 reads FQGTGA. CDR3 protein: CASSPGQGLGQDLHF. CDR3 DNA: TGTGCCAGCAGCCCCGGACAGGGGCTTGGTCAGGACCTCCACTTT.

CDR3 in amino acids: CASSERGGYEQYF. The CDR3 region has the DNA TGTGCCAGCAGTGAGCGGGGGGGCTACGAGCAGTACTTC. V gene TRBV2 combines with J gene TRBJ2-5; TRBD2 aligns across 9 bases. The assigned J gene may be wrong: the sequence end matches TRBJ2-7 better. This CDR3 contains 13 residues. The germline CDR1 and CDR2 sequences are SNHLY and FYNNEI.

The V and J genes are TRBV4-3 and TRBJ2-2; D perhaps matches TRBD2 (5 bases). The CDR3 is made up of 16 amino acids. Per germline, CDR1 LGHNA and CDR2 YSLEER. The ends were cut back, 0 bases at V and 3 bases at J, with 11 bases in the middle. CDR3 sequence reads: CASSQERRLDTGELFF. In DNA form, the CDR3 reads TGCGCCAGCAGCCAAGAACGGAGGTTGGACACCGGGGAGCTGTTTTTT.

CDR3 sequence reads: CASSDGGTHKNIQYF. CDR3 nucleotides: TGTGCCAGCAGTGACGGCGGGACCCACAAAAACATTCAGTACTTC. The chain recombines TRBV25-1 with TRBJ2-4, with D perhaps matching TRBD2 (6 bases). In germline, CDR1 is MGHDK, CDR2 SYGVNS. This CDR3 is 15 amino acids long. Trimming removed 3 bases at V and 3 bases at J, with 12 bases between.

The V gene is TRBV6-5, the J gene TRBJ1-2, with 12 bases lining up with TRBD1. This CDR3 region has 15 residues. Germline V gene sequence: CDR1 MNHEY, CDR2 SVGAGI. V lost 3 bases, J lost 4 bases, and 3 bases stayed unmatched. This CDR3 reads CASSYGTGGLYGYTF. Here the CDR3 DNA reads TGTGCCAGCAGTTATGGGACAGGGGGCCTCTATGGCTACACCTTC.

The V call is TRBV11-3, the J call TRBJ2-1; D may be TRBD1 (5 bases). The germline V gene has CDR1 SGHNT and CDR2 YENEEA. The CDR3 runs 13 residues. The ends were cut back, 1 base at V and 10 bases at J, with 11 bases in the middle. This CDR3 is CASSLGVAGEQFF. The DNA of the CDR3 is TGTGCCAGCAGCTTAGGAGTAGCAGGGGAGCAGTTCTTC.

V gene TRBV5-1 combines with J gene TRBJ2-3, with 10 bases matching TRBD1. Germline CDR1 is SGHRS and CDR2 is YFSETQ. Trimming took 4 bases from V and 5 from J; bases not matched to a gene: 4. CDR3 length: 14 residues. The CDR3 coding sequence is TGCGCCAGCAGCCCGGGACAGGGGAGAGATACGCAGTATTTT. The encoded protein is CASSPGQGRDTQYF.

V is TRBV29-1 and J is TRBJ2-3, with D unclear. CDR3 length equals 13 residues. CDR1 is SQVTM, CDR2 ANQGSEA, per germline. The ends were cut back, 7 bases at V and 7 bases at J, with 18 bases in the middle. This CDR3 is CSGGRLAANTQYF. For the CDR3, the DNA is TGCAGCGGCGGAAGGTTGGCAGCTAATACGCAGTATTTT.

The V gene is TRBV29-1, the J gene TRBJ2-3; 9 bases are shared with TRBD1. The CDR3 extends over 14 amino acids. Per germline, CDR1 SQVTM and CDR2 ANQGSEA. With V trimmed by 7 bases and J by 0 bases, 5 bases remained unmatched. CDR3: CSGGDRVSTDTQYF. The CDR3 region has the DNA TGCAGCGGGGGGGACAGGGTAAGCACAGATACGCAGTATTTT.

The count of this clone is one. The V call is TRBV29-1, the J call TRBJ1-2; unclear D gene. Trimming took off 6 bases at V and 4 bases at J, with 21 bases between the two ends. The CDR3 loop spans 15 amino acids. Germline V gives CDR1 SQVTM, CDR2 ANQGSEA. The CDR3 DNA reads as TGCAGCGTCGCCCCGTTAAGGGAGGTTGTCTATGGCTACACCTTC. Translation gives CSVAPLREVVYGYTF.

V usage is TRBV5-6 and J usage is TRBJ2-7; 11 nucleotides agree with TRBD1. CDR1 and CDR2 (germline): SGHDT, YYEEEE. CDR3 length: 13 amino acids. Losses at the gene ends were 3 bases for V and 4 bases for J; bases not matched to a gene: 0. In DNA form, the CDR3 reads TGTGCCAGCAGCTGGGACAGGGGGTACGAGCAGTACTTC. Translation gives CASSWDRGYEQYF. Combining the CDR3 with reference TRBV5-6 and TRBJ2-7 gives the whole variable domain DAGVTQSPTHLIKTRGQQVTLRCSPKSGHDTVSWYQQALGQGPQFIFQYYEEEERQRGNFPDRFSGHQFPNYSSELNVNALLLGDSALYLCASSWDRGYEQYFGPGTRLTVT.

J is TRBJ2-3 and V is TRBV10-3, with 8 nucleotides matching TRBD2. V shed 2 bases and J 2 bases; nucleotides not matched to a gene: 6. The length of the CDR3 is 16 residues. Looked up from germline, CDR1 is ENHRY and CDR2 is SYGVKD. The CDR3 nucleotides are TGTGCCATCAGTGAGAAGAAAGCGGGGGCCACAGATACGCAGTATTTT. Translating it yields CAISEKKAGATDTQYF.

CDR3 sequence: CASSRQKGQGVSSPLHF. The CDR3 region has the DNA TGTGCCAGCTCACGCCAAAAGGGACAGGGGGTATCTTCACCCCTCCACTTT. The V call is TRBV18, the J call TRBJ1-6, with 11 bases lining up with TRBD1. The CDR3 has 17 amino acids. The trim removed 4 bases at V and 9 bases at J, leaving 11 bases unmatched. Germline V gives CDR1 KGHSH, CDR2 LQKENI.